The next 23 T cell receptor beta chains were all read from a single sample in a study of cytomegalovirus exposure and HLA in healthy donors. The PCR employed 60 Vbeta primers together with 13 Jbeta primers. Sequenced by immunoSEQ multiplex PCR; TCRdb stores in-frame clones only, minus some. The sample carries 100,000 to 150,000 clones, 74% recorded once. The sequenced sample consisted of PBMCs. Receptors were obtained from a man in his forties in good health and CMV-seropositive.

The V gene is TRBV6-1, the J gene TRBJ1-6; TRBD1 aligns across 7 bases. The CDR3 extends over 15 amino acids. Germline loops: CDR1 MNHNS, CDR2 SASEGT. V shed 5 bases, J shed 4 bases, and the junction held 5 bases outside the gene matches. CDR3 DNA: TGTGCCAGCAGTTTCGGACAGGCTTATAATTCACCCCTCCACTTT. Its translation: CASSFGQAYNSPLHF.

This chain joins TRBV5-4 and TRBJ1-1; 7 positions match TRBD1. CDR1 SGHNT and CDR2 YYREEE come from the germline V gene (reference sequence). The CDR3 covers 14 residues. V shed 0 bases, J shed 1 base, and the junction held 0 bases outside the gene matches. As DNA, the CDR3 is TGTGCCAGCAGCTTGGGGGACAGGAACACTGAAGCTTTCTTT. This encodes CASSLGDRNTEAFF.

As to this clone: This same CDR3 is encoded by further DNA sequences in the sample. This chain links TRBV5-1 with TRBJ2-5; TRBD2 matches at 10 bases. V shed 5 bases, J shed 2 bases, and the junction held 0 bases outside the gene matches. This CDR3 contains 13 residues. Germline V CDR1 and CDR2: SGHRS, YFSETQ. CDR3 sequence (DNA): TGCGCCAGCAGACTAGCGGGACAAGAGACCCAGTACTTC. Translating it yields CASRLAGQETQYF.

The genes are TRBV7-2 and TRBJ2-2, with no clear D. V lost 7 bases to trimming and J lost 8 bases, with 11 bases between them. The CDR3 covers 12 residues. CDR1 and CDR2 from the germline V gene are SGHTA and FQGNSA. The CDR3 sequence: CASKLTPGELFF. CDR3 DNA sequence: TGTGCCAGCAAGCTTACCCCGGGGGAGCTGTTTTTT.

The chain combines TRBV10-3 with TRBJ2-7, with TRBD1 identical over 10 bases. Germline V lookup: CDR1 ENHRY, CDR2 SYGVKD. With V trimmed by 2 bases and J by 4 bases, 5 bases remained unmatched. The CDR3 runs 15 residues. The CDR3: CAISEPGTGEYEQYF. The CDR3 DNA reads TGTGCCATCAGTGAGCCCGGGACAGGGGAATACGAGCAGTACTTC.

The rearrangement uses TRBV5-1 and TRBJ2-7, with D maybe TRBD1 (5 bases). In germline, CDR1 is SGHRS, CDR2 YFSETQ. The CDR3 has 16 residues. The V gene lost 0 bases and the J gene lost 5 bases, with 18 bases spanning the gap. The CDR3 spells CASSLAGSSVGDEQYF. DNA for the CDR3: TGCGCCAGCAGCTTGGCCGGCAGCTCCGTAGGGGACGAGCAGTACTTC.

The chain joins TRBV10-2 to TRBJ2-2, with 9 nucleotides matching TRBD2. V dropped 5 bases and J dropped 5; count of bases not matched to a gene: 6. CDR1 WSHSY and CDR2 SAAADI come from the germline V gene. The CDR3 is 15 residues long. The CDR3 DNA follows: TGCGCCAGCAGTAGCGGGGGGCCGGGTACCGGGGAGCTGTTTTTT. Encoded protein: CASSSGGPGTGELFF.

The CDR3 DNA is TGTGCCAGCAGCTTAGGGGACAGAGCCTACGAGCAGTACTTC. As protein: CASSLGDRAYEQYF. This rearrangement joins TRBV13 to TRBJ2-7, with D possibly TRBD1 on 6 matching bases. CDR1 and CDR2 from the germline V gene are PRHDT and FYEKMQ (reference sequence). Between the trimmed V and J ends, which lost 0 bases and 2 bases, there was a span of 8 bases. This CDR3 has 14 amino acids.

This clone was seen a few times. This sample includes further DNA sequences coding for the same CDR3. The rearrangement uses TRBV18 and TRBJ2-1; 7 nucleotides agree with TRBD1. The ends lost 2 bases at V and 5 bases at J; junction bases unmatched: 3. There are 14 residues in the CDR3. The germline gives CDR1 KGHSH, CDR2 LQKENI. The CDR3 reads CASSPDDRDNEQFF. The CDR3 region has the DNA TGTGCCAGCTCACCAGACGACAGGGACAATGAGCAGTTCTTC.

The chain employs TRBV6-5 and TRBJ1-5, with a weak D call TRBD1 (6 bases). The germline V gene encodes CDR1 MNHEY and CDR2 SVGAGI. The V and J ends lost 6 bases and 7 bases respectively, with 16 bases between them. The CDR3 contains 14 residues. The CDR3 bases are TGTGCCAGCAGAAAGCGGCAGGGGAGCCAGCCCCAGCATTTT. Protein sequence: CASRKRQGSQPQHF.

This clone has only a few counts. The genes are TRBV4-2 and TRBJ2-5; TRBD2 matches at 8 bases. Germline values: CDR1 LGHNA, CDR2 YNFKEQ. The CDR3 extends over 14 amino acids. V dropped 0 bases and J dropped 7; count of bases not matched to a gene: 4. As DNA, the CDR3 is TGTGCCAGCAGCCAAGATTCAGCGGGAGTGACCCAGTACTTC. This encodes CASSQDSAGVTQYF.

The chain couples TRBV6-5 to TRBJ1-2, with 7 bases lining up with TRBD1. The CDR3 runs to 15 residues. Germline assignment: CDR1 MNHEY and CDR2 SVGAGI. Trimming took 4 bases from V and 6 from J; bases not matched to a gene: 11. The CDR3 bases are TGTGCCAGCAGTTCCCTTTCCAGAGGGGGCGATGGCTACACCTTC. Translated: CASSSLSRGGDGYTF.

The CDR3 loop reads CASSRPVGEYNEQFF. DNA for the CDR3: TGTGCCAGCAGTCGCCCGGTGGGCGAATACAATGAGCAGTTCTTC. The rearrangement uses TRBV6-5 and TRBJ2-1, with D unclear. The V gene's germline CDR1 is MNHEY and CDR2 SVGAGI. The CDR3 runs 15 residues. Trimming pared 5 bases from V and 4 bases from J, leaving 15 bases between.

CDR3 residues: CASSGGQGMTQYF. The CDR3, as DNA: TGTGCCAGCAGTGGGGGACAGGGGATGACCCAGTACTTC. The J gene is TRBJ2-5, the V gene TRBV25-1, with 10 bases aligning to TRBD1. This CDR3 contains 13 residues. The J segment lost 7 bases and the V segment lost 4 bases, leaving 3 bases of the junction unmatched. From germline, CDR1 is MGHDK and CDR2 SYGVNS.

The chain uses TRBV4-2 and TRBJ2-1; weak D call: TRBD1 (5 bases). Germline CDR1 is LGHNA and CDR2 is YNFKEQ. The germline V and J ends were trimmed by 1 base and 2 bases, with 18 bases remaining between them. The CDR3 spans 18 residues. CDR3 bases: TGTGCCAGCAGCCAAGTTCATCTGGCCCTAGGGGCCTACAATGAGCAGTTCTTC. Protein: CASSQVHLALGAYNEQFF.

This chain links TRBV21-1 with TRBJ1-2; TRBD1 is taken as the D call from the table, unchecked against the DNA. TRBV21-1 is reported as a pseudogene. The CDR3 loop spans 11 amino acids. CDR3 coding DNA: TGTGCCAGCAGCAAAGAGCCAGGGTTCGACTTC. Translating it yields CASSKEPGFDF.

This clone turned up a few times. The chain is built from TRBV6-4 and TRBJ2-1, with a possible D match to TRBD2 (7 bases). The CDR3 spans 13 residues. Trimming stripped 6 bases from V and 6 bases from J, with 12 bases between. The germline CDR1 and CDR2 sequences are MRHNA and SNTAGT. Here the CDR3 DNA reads TGTGCCAGCAGCCTGGGGGGGGCCAATGAGCAGTTCTTC. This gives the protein CASSLGGANEQFF.

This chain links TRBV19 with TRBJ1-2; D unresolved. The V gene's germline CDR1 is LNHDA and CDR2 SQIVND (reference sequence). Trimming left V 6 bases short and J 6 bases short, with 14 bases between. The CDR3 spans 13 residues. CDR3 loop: CASRGYSQHGYTF. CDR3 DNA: TGTGCCAGTAGAGGCTATTCACAGCATGGCTACACCTTC. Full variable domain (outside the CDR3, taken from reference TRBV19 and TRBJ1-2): DGGITQSPKYLFRKEGQNVTLSCEQNLNHDAMYWYRQDPGQGLRLIYYSQIVNDFQKGDIAEGYSVSREKKESFPLTVTSAQKNPTAFYLCASRGYSQHGYTFGSGTRLTVV.

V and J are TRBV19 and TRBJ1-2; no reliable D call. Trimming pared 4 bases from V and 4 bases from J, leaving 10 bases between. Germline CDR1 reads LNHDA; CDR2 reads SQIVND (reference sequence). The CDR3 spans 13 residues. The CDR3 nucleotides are TGTGCCAGTAGTACCCAAACAGCCTATGGCTACACCTTC. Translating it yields CASSTQTAYGYTF.

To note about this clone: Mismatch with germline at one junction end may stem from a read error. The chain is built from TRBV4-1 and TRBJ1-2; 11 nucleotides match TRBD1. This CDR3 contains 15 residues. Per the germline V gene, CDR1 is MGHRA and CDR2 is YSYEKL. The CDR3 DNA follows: TGCGCCAGCAGTCAAGGACAGGGGGCATCCTATGGCTACACCTTC. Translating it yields CASSQGQGASYGYTF.

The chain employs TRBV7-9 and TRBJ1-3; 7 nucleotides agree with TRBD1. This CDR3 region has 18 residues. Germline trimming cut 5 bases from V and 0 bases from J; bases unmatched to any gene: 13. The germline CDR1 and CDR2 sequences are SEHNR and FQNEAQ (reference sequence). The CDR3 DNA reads TGTGCCAGCAGCCGACACAGGGGCCTGCTTGTCTCTGGAAACACCATATATTTT. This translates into CASSRHRGLLVSGNTIYF.

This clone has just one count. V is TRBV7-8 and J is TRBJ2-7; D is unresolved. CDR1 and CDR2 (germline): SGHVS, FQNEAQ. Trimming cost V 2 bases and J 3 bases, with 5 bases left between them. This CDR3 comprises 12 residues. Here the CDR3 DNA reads TGTGCCAGCAGCTTAACAGTCTACGAGCAGTACTTC. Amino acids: CASSLTVYEQYF.

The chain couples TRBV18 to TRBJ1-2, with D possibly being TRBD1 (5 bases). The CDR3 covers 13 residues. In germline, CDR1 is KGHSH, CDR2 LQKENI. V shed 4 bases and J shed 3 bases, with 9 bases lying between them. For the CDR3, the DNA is TGTGCCAGCTCACTAAGGGGTGACTATGGCTACACCTTC. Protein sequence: CASSLRGDYGYTF.